The clone carrying this T cell receptor beta chain showed up just a few times. Its antigen remains unidentified. V lost 4 bases, J lost 3 bases, and 17 bases lay in between. Germline-derived CDR1 and CDR2 are SGHRS and YFSETQ. The CDR3 is 15 amino acids. Documented time point: pretreatment peripheral blood. The data originate from a study of PD-L1 blockade in urothelial cancer. General observations from the study: Durable-benefit cases showed more tumor-associated blood clone expansion at 3 weeks.

The assay was immunoSEQ multiplex PCR, and TCRdb's table has in-frame clones only and misses some. The table lists about 87,000 clones, 84% of them singletons. This chain uses TRBV5-1 with TRBJ2-7, with D perhaps TRBD1 (6 bases). This sequence originates from a man aged 55 to 70 with urothelial cancer. Sequences were derived from PBMCs, sampled around atezolizumab (anti-PD-L1) treatment. The CDR3 loop is CASSDEQGWRYEQYF. In nucleotides, the CDR3 is TGCGCCAGCAGCGATGAACAGGGATGGCGCTACGAGCAGTACTTC.